Below are 2 T cell receptor beta chains sequenced from a single sample in a study of T-cell memory formation after mild COVID-19. TCRdb re-called the 5' RACE reads through MiXCR, storing one row per CDR3 protein. The table includes some 310,000 distinct CDR3 sequences, 20% to 25% detected once. The sample consisted of PBMCs or a T cell subset sorted from them (not recorded which). The receptors shown here come from a man aged 18 to 29 who had mild COVID-19 (a few samples of this study predate the infection). Cell type and time point are not known.

As to this clonotype: This may stem from a read error, because a much larger clone lies one nucleotide away. The chain couples TRBV5-4 to TRBJ1-3, with TRBD1 as a possible D gene (5 bases). V was pared by 2 bases and J by 3 bases, with 9 bases between. The germline V gene encodes CDR1 SGHNT and CDR2 YYREEE (reference sequence). The CDR3 runs to 14 residues. The CDR3 sequence: CASSFQGNGNTIYF. The CDR3 nucleotides read TGTGCCAGCAGCTTCCAGGGTAATGGAAACACCATATATTTT.

The chain has TRBV20-1 and TRBJ2-5; D is undetermined. CDR1 is DFQATT, CDR2 SNEGSKA, per germline (reference sequence). Trimming took 6 bases from V and 1 from J, leaving 18 bases between them. This CDR3 contains 15 residues. CDR3 protein: CSAETPYGRQETQYF. CDR3 nucleotides: TGCAGTGCAGAGACCCCTTACGGGCGCCAAGAGACCCAGTACTTC.